The source of this TCR beta chain is a study of shared clonotypes between healthy human individuals (dated by TCRdb to the early 2020s). Background on the whole study: The cohort comprised two women and a few men aged 18 to 49 years. Leukapheresis yielded between about 0.9 and 9.5 billion PBMCs per donor. For each donor, CD4 naive and CD4 memory were each run on three plates, CD8 naive on two plates, and CD8 memory on one plate. Different laboratories and diverse techniques were used to prepare libraries and sequence TCR repertoires, to increase sequencing depth and limit assay-specific biases. Blood TCR repertoires of several healthy adults were deeply sequenced to estimate repertoire size and the extent of clonotype sharing between individuals.

TCR CDR3 regions were amplified from genomic DNA by multiplex PCR using the deep immunoSEQ assay. Extracted genomic DNA from each cell subset was distributed evenly across all wells of several immunoSEQ 96-well plates, and each plate was treated as a replicate. Each replicate PCR for sorted subsets received roughly 0.2 ug genomic DNA, equal to about 30,000 T cell genomes. The purified libraries were quantified using a Qubit 3.0 fluorometer, sized with a Bioanalyzer 2100, and then quantified again using the KAPA Library Quantification kit. Each immunoSEQ 96-well plate was sequenced on its own single-read 150-cycle Illumina NextSeq 550 flow cell. The study's processing was this. The immunoSEQ output contained only junctional sequences without quality scores, so filtering could not match that applied to full-length reads. Sequences were annotated with PyIR, a Python wrapper for IgBLAST v1.9, using IMGT germline references to assign V/J genes and CDR3. Reads were removed for weak V/J assignments (E-value above 1e-6), missing CDR3, stop codons, out-of-frame junctions, or ambiguous translated residues. A V3J clonotype was defined by an identical inferred V gene, J gene, and CDR3 amino acid sequence. Percentage overlap between repertoires was computed as shared unique clonotypes divided by the size of the smaller repertoire. RTK rarefaction, the Chao1 estimator, and Recon v2.1 estimates of unobserved clonotypes were used to assess repertoire richness. For all TCRbeta clonotypes obtained by the gDNA method from a handful of donors, generation probabilities were computed with OLGA. TCRdb took over this immuneACCESS table, retaining in-frame rearrangements with V and J assigned. Such tables are incomplete; in checked studies, under half of the missing clones stem from an unresolved V gene, and the remainder is unexplained. That table is the source of V, J and clone size, and D and trimming were worked out from the DNA. The sample data list around 83,000 clones, and about 65% of these were observed just once. 51% of the sample is held by the ten biggest clonotypes.

Donors were healthy HIV-negative adults with no recently reported acute infections or vaccinations. Every donor was a Caucasian adult living in Nashville, Tennessee, USA. The CD8 memory samples were a combination of magnetically selected CD45RO+ cells and CCR7-negative CD45RA+ effector memory (TemRA) cells. After blood collection by leukapheresis, PBMCs were isolated using Ficoll-Histopaque density gradient centrifugation and then cryopreserved in the vapor phase of liquid nitrogen. Analytical flow cytometry was used to check the purity and quantity of each magnetically sorted T cell population. From each sorted fraction, genomic DNA was isolated and quantified by UV absorbance on a Nanodrop 2000c. The CDR3 covers 17 residues, taking in both the cysteine and the phenylalanine. The retained sequence is limited to the CDR3, 51 bases, with the frame set at the first base. Trimmed from V: 2 bases; trimmed from J: 5 bases; junction bases lacking a gene match: 11. The germline V gene yields SGHRS for CDR1 and YFSETQ for CDR2.

Results the study describes overall, beyond this receptor: Compared with non-shared clonotypes, clonotypes shared by all four sorted-subset donors had higher generation probabilities. Pairwise subsampling led to the expectation that sequencing depth would affect the degree of clonotype sharing among donors. Because the study included a small number of donors, the genetic and exposure-history diversity represented was limited. Naive subsets generally had larger estimated clonotype richness than memory subsets did. When a handful of donors were compared, the shared fraction of clonotypes was 5% to 6.5% for naive CD4, about 4% for naive CD8, 2.3% for memory CD4, and roughly 0.43% for memory CD8. Sampling was restricted to blood, and TCR repertoires in tissues likely differ from the TCR repertoires found in blood. Even with the large sequencing depth, rarefaction of the sorted-subset datasets indicated that sequencing was incomplete.

In the case of this clone: The specificity of this receptor is unknown. There are no base qualities to consult, and no much larger clone falls within one base.

The sequence joins TRBV5-1 to TRBJ2-1; 9 central bases correspond to TRBD1. This TCR derives from a man under 40 in good health. The sample comprised memory CD8+ T cells sorted from blood. The sample's cell subset or site, from its label and the paper: CD45RO+ cells pooled with CCR7-negative TemRA cells. At the DNA level, the sequence is TGCGCCAGCAGCTTTCTCCGCCGACAGGGGGGACACAATGAGCAGTTCTTC. It translates as CASSFLRRQGGHNEQFF. When the CDR3 is completed using the reference TRBV5-1 and TRBJ2-1 genes on either side, the full variable domain is KAGVTQTPRYLIKTRGQQVTLSCSPISGHRSVSWYQQTPGQGLQFLFEYFSETQRNKGNFPGRFSGRQFSNSRSEMNVSTLELGDSALYLCASSFLRRQGGHNEQFFGPGTRLTVL.